This TCR beta chain was recovered during a study of shared clonotypes between healthy human individuals. Study-wide background: Per donor, three plates held CD4 naive cells, three held CD4 memory, two held CD8 naive and one held CD8 memory.

Donors were Caucasian adults residing in Nashville, Tennessee, USA. Running of the assay took place at deep level. Data came from immunoSEQ multiplex PCR; TCRdb stores just in-frame clones and leaves some out. The sample holds roughly 640,000 clones, about 96% seen once. Sequencing was carried out using naive CD4+ T cells sorted from blood. Subset reported: CD45RA+ positively selected. This receptor was identified in a woman younger than 45 in good health.

CDR3 DNA: TGTGCCAGCAGTGACCTAGCGGGAACTAGCACAGATACGCAGTATTTT. This translates into CASSDLAGTSTDTQYF. The rearrangement joins TRBV6-4 to TRBJ2-3; 9 bases line up with TRBD2. Germline lookup yields CDR1 MRHNA and CDR2 SNTAGT. Trimming took 2 bases from V and 0 from J; bases not matched to a gene: 3. CDR3 length: 16 amino acids.